The 9 T cell receptor beta chains given below trace back to one sample, sequenced in a study of response to subunit inactivated influenza vaccine. Each CDR3 protein gets one entry after TCRdb re-called the RT-PCR reads with MiXCR. The repertoire holds about 540,000 distinct CDR3 sequences, with 20% to 25% as singletons. Separately, the same data were catalogued under a study of T cells expressing NK-cell markers. That study adds: With UMIs, 5'RACE template switching was used to make TCR beta cDNA.

Source: CD4+ T cells sorted from PBMCs, taken 11 to 12 days after vaccination. The receptors originated from a man in his fifties or sixties who received an inactivated influenza vaccine.

This clonotype was counted a few times. The J gene is TRBJ1-1, the V gene TRBV15; D remains unclear. Trimming shortened V by 0 bases and J by 7 bases, and 12 bases separated the two germline ends. Germline V lookup: CDR1 LNHNV, CDR2 YYDKDF (reference sequence). This CDR3 is 14 amino acids long. The CDR3 here is CATSRDRGRGEAFF. The CDR3 region has the DNA TGTGCCACCAGCAGAGATCGAGGTCGGGGTGAAGCTTTCTTT.

The J gene is TRBJ1-1, the V gene TRBV10-3; a weak D match, TRBD1 (6 bases). The germline CDR1 and CDR2 sequences are ENHRY and SYGVKD. The CDR3 consists of 14 residues. Between the trimmed V and J ends, which lost 9 bases and 3 bases, there was a span of 17 bases. Written as DNA, the CDR3 is TGTGCCATTAAGGGGGACATCGATTACACTGAAGCTTTCTTT. It specifies CAIKGDIDYTEAFF.

The chain combines TRBV7-2 with TRBJ2-2; D might be TRBD2 (6 bases). V lost 1 base and J lost 3, with 12 bases in between. Per germline, CDR1 SGHTA and CDR2 FQGNSA. CDR3 length: 16 residues. The CDR3 DNA reads as TGTGCCAGCAGCTTAGACGGGAGTAGTTACACCGGGGAGCTGTTTTTT. Protein sequence: CASSLDGSSYTGELFF.

This clonotype was recorded a few times. CDR3 region: CASLPGTRNTEAFF. CDR3 nucleotides: TGCGCCAGCCTACCCGGGACTAGGAACACTGAAGCTTTCTTT. This rearrangement joins TRBV5-1 to TRBJ1-1; D perhaps matches TRBD1 (5 bases). CDR1 and CDR2 (germline): SGHRS, YFSETQ. The CDR3 is 14 amino acids. V lost 7 bases to trimming and J lost 1 base, with 14 bases between them. Full variable domain (outside the CDR3, taken from reference TRBV5-1 and TRBJ1-1): KAGVTQTPRYLIKTRGQQVTLSCSPISGHRSVSWYQQTPGQGLQFLFEYFSETQRNKGNFPGRFSGRQFSNSRSEMNVSTLELGDSALYLCASLPGTRNTEAFFGQGTRLTVV.

The chain joins TRBV6-1 to TRBJ2-4; possibly TRBD1 for D (7 bases). Germline V CDR1 and CDR2: MNHNS, SASEGT. V gave up 7 bases and J gave up 6 bases, with 22 bases separating them. This CDR3 is 16 amino acids long. The CDR3 sequence is CASTTRGAPVGNIQYF. In DNA, the CDR3 is TGTGCCAGCACTACCAGGGGGGCCCCCGTTGGAAACATTCAGTACTTC.

The chain is built from TRBV12-3 or TRBV12-4 and TRBJ2-7; 7 bases align to TRBD2. The trim removed 4 bases at V and 0 bases at J, leaving 6 bases unmatched. This CDR3 has 15 residues. CDR3 in DNA: TGTGCCAGCAGTTGGTCTAGCGGTGGCTCCTACGAGCAGTACTTC. Translated: CASSWSSGGSYEQYF.

The chain uses TRBV7-8 and TRBJ2-1; D assignment may be TRBD1 or TRBD2 (6 bases each). The CDR3 runs to 16 residues. Germline CDR1 and CDR2: SGHVS and FQNEAQ. Trimming shortened V by 2 bases and J by 2 bases, and 13 bases separated the two germline ends. CDR3 sequence: CASSLSRGRTYNEQFF. The CDR3 region has the DNA TGTGCCAGCAGCTTAAGTCGGGGGCGGACCTACAATGAGCAGTTCTTC.

V is TRBV6-5 and J is TRBJ2-1; 10 bases fit TRBD2. The CDR3 covers 14 residues. Unmatched junction bases numbered 7, after V lost 4 bases and J lost 10 bases. Germline lookup yields CDR1 MNHEY and CDR2 SVGAGI. CDR3 in amino acids: CASSSSGRAREQFF. The CDR3 nucleotides are TGTGCCAGCAGTTCCAGCGGGAGGGCCCGGGAGCAGTTCTTC.

On this clonotype: It is unclear where the CDR3 begins or ends on the DNA, so no DNA is shown, and the CDR3 is as TCRdb lists it. CDR3 sequence reads: CGSSSSSSYNSPLHF. The gene calls are TRBV12-3 or TRBV12-4 and TRBJ1-6. The CDR3 spans 15 amino acids, including both terminal residues.